A single sample gave rise to the 28 T cell receptor beta chains below, sequenced in a study of blood T cell repertoires in COVID-19. The assay was immunoSEQ multiplex PCR, and TCRdb's table has in-frame clones only and misses some. Of tens of thousands of clones listed, approximately 91% are singletons. Sequencing input: peripheral blood. The source of these receptors is a man aged 60 to 75 with active COVID-19.

The rearrangement joins TRBV7-2 to TRBJ2-7; 7 nucleotides align to TRBD1. V gave up 2 bases and J gave up 3 bases; unmatched junction bases: 4. CDR1 and CDR2 from the germline V gene are SGHTA and FQGNSA. CDR3 length: 14 amino acids. The CDR3 DNA reads TGTGCCAGCAGCTTAAACAGGGGAGACTACGAGCAGTACTTC. This gives the protein CASSLNRGDYEQYF.

This clone was detected only a few times. The genes are TRBV3-1 (or the pseudogene TRBV3-2) and TRBJ1-5; D possibly corresponds to TRBD1 (5 bases). Trimming cost V 0 bases and J 3 bases, with 9 bases left between them. The germline V gene encodes CDR1 LGHDT and CDR2 YNNKEL (reference sequence). The CDR3 runs to 15 residues. CDR3 region: CASSQDQGANQPQHF. The CDR3, as DNA: TGTGCCAGCAGCCAAGACCAAGGGGCCAATCAGCCCCAGCATTTT.

The chain uses TRBV5-1 and TRBJ2-1; the D gene is possibly TRBD1 (6 bases). The length of the CDR3 is 14 residues. Trimming shortened V by 3 bases and J by 4 bases, and 11 bases separated the two germline ends. Looked up from germline, CDR1 is SGHRS and CDR2 is YFSETQ. CDR3 sequence (DNA): TGCGCCAGCAGCTGGGGGCAGGAGTACAATGAGCAGTTCTTC. It specifies CASSWGQEYNEQFF.

The V and J genes are TRBV9 and TRBJ1-3; D is possibly TRBD1 (5 bases). This CDR3 has 16 residues. Trimming stripped 0 bases from V and 0 bases from J, with 10 bases between. Per the germline V gene, CDR1 is SGDLS and CDR2 is YYNGEE. The CDR3, as DNA: TGTGCCAGCAGCGTAGGCAGGGCGACCTCTGGAAACACCATATATTTT. Its protein product is CASSVGRATSGNTIYF.

CDR3 in DNA: TGTGCCAGCAGTGATCGACAGGGAATTGAAAAACTGTTTTTT. Protein sequence: CASSDRQGIEKLFF. This chain uses TRBV2 with TRBJ1-4; 7 nucleotides agree with TRBD1. V was clipped by 3 bases and J by 7 bases; unmatched bases: 5. In germline, CDR1 is SNHLY, CDR2 FYNNEI. The CDR3 covers 14 residues. The complete variable domain, with remaining parts taken from reference TRBV2 and TRBJ1-4, reads EPEVTQTPSHQVTQMGQEVILRCVPISNHLYFYWYRQILGQKVEFLVSFYNNEISEKSEIFDDQFSVERPDGSNFTLKIRSTKLEDSAMYFCASSDRQGIEKLFFGSGTQLSVL.

The chain recombines TRBV2 with TRBJ1-1, with a possible D match to TRBD1 (5 bases). CDR1 is SNHLY and CDR2 is FYNNEI in the germline V gene. V gave up 4 bases and J gave up 0 bases, with 9 bases separating them. CDR3 length equals 14 residues. CDR3 nucleotide sequence: TGTGCCAGCAGTGTTGGCAGGGTGAACACTGAAGCTTTCTTT. The encoded protein is CASSVGRVNTEAFF.

The rearrangement links TRBV29-1 to TRBJ1-5, with 9 bases identical to TRBD1. V dropped 4 bases and J dropped 6; count of bases not matched to a gene: 4. CDR1 is SQVTM and CDR2 is ANQGSEA in the germline V gene. The CDR3 contains 13 residues. This chain's CDR3 is CSVGGTGIQPQHF. The CDR3 DNA reads as TGCAGCGTTGGGGGGACAGGGATTCAGCCCCAGCATTTT.

The chain employs TRBV6-5 and TRBJ2-1; 7 nucleotides line up with TRBD2. The CDR3 extends over 15 amino acids. J was trimmed by 9 bases and V by 6 bases; bases with no gene match: 14. Germline V CDR1 and CDR2: MNHEY, SVGAGI. The CDR3 region is CASRAYGGSGPEQFF. In DNA form, the CDR3 reads TGTGCCAGCAGAGCGTACGGCGGGAGTGGTCCTGAGCAGTTCTTC.

This chain connects TRBV11-2 to TRBJ1-2, with D possibly TRBD1 on 6 matching bases. Trimming took off 5 bases at V and 0 bases at J, with 13 bases between the two ends. The CDR3 consists of 15 residues. Germline-derived CDR1 and CDR2 are SGHAT and FQNNGV. The chain's CDR3 is CASSPLRQANYGYTF. CDR3 nucleotides: TGTGCCAGCAGCCCCTTGCGACAGGCTAACTATGGCTACACCTTC.

The CDR3 DNA reads TGTGCCAGCAGTGAATTCCTGCCGAGCTCCTACGAGCAGTACTTC. It translates to CASSEFLPSSYEQYF. The chain carries TRBV6-1 and TRBJ2-7; no clear D gene. From germline, CDR1 is MNHNS and CDR2 SASEGT. The CDR3 spans 15 residues. The ends were cut back, 2 bases at V and 0 bases at J, with 11 bases in the middle.

V usage is TRBV11-2 and J usage is TRBJ2-3; 12 nucleotides agree with TRBD2. The CDR3 runs to 16 residues. CDR1 is SGHAT and CDR2 is FQNNGV in the germline V gene. The V segment lost 5 bases and the J segment 6 bases; nucleotides outside the gene matches: 9. The CDR3 protein is CASSPGLAGGLDTQYF. CDR3 coding DNA: TGTGCCAGCAGCCCGGGACTAGCGGGTGGGTTGGATACGCAGTATTTT.

The chain combines TRBV27 with TRBJ2-1, with unresolved D. The V end lost 3 bases, the J end lost 1 base, and 7 bases lay between the germline ends. Looked up from germline, CDR1 is MNHEY and CDR2 is SMNVEV (reference sequence). This CDR3 region has 14 residues. The CDR3 coding sequence is TGTGCCAGCAGTTTGACATCTTCCTACAATGAGCAGTTCTTC. Translation: CASSLTSSYNEQFF.

This chain joins TRBV12-5 and TRBJ1-5; 9 nucleotides match TRBD1. V shed 3 bases, J shed 3 bases, and the junction held 3 bases outside the gene matches. Germline V CDR1 and CDR2: LGHNT, FRNRAP. This CDR3 has 15 amino acids. CDR3 protein: CASGFGTGLNQPQHF. The CDR3 DNA sequence: TGTGCTAGTGGTTTCGGGACAGGGCTCAATCAGCCCCAGCATTTT.

This clone appeared many times. The rearrangement joins TRBV19 to TRBJ1-1; D is undetermined. CDR3 size: 15 residues. Germline loops: CDR1 LNHDA, CDR2 SQIVND (reference sequence). V gave up 6 bases and J gave up 5 bases, with 19 bases separating them. The CDR3 region has the DNA TGTGCCAGTAGCCCAGCCCATGCCGGGGTAACTGAAGCTTTCTTT. As protein: CASSPAHAGVTEAFF.

This chain uses TRBV6-4 with TRBJ2-7, with 9 bases identical to TRBD2. The CDR3 sequence is 15 residues long. With V trimmed by 2 bases and J by 4 bases, 6 bases remained unmatched. The germline gives CDR1 MRHNA, CDR2 SNTAGT. CDR3 nucleotides: TGTGCCAGCAGTGACGGACTAGCGAGGGCATACGAGCAGTACTTC. Amino acids: CASSDGLARAYEQYF.

The chain joins TRBV21-1 to TRBJ2-7; TRBD2, the D gene given by the table, was not confirmed from the DNA. TRBV21-1 is classified as a pseudogene. The CDR3 contains 15 residues. The CDR3 protein is CASSKDSTEWYEQYF. The CDR3 DNA follows: TGTGCCAGCAGCAAAGATTCGACGGAGTGGTACGAGCAGTACTTC.

This clone came up once. The chain combines TRBV27 with TRBJ1-1; D not certain. CDR1 and CDR2 from the germline V gene are MNHEY and SMNVEV (reference sequence). Between the trimmed V and J ends, which lost 4 bases and 5 bases, there was a span of 8 bases. The CDR3 length is 12 residues. CDR3 nucleotide sequence: TGTGCCAGCAGTTCCCCGGGGACTGAAGCTTTCTTT. As protein: CASSSPGTEAFF.

The V gene is TRBV6-6, the J gene TRBJ2-1, with D possibly matching TRBD1 (5 bases). The CDR3 consists of 15 residues. The V and J ends lost 1 base and 3 bases respectively, with 10 bases between them. Germline V lookup: CDR1 MNHNY, CDR2 SVGAGI (reference sequence). CDR3 sequence reads: CASSYLGQGYNEQFF. The DNA for the CDR3 is TGTGCCAGCAGTTACTTAGGGCAGGGCTACAATGAGCAGTTCTTC.

The chain has TRBV5-8 and TRBJ2-2, with D tentatively TRBD2 (6 bases). Germline V lookup: CDR1 SGHTS, CDR2 YDEGEE. This CDR3 spans 15 amino acids. V gave up 6 bases and J gave up 4 bases, with 16 bases separating them. This chain's CDR3 is CASNRDSLSTGELFF. The CDR3 nucleotides are TGTGCCAGCAACCGGGACTCTTTGTCCACCGGGGAGCTGTTTTTT.

The rearrangement joins TRBV24-1 to TRBJ2-2, with TRBD1 matching 9 bases. V lost 5 bases to trimming and J lost 6 bases; unmatched junction nucleotides: 3. The CDR3 is 14 amino acids. The germline gives CDR1 KGHDR, CDR2 SFDVKD. In nucleotides, the CDR3 is TGTGCCACCAGTGGGACAGGGGAGGCCGGGGAGCTGTTTTTT. Amino acid sequence: CATSGTGEAGELFF.

The CDR3 sequence: CASSPSGSGEQYF. DNA for the CDR3: TGTGCCAGCTCACCGTCAGGGTCAGGGGAGCAGTACTTC. The chain recombines TRBV18 with TRBJ2-7; possibly TRBD1 for D (5 bases). Per germline, CDR1 KGHSH and CDR2 LQKENI. The CDR3 is 13 amino acids. With 3 bases removed from V and 7 bases from J, the gap between germline ends came to 13 bases. The whole variable domain, filled in from reference TRBV18 and TRBJ2-7, reads NAGVMQNPRHLVRRRGQEARLRCSPMKGHSHVYWYRQLPEEGLKFMVYLQKENIIDESGMPKERFSAEFPKEGPSILRIQQVVRGDSAAYFCASSPSGSGEQYFGPGTRLTVT.

The rearrangement uses TRBV19 and TRBJ2-7, with a weak D call TRBD1 (5 bases). The CDR3 totals 16 residues. Germline V lookup: CDR1 LNHDA, CDR2 SQIVND (reference sequence). Trimming pared 0 bases from V and 3 bases from J, leaving 15 bases between. The CDR3 sequence: CASSIDPGHPVYEQYF. As DNA, the CDR3 is TGTGCCAGTAGTATAGATCCCGGACACCCTGTCTACGAGCAGTACTTC.

J is TRBJ2-7 and V is TRBV30; D is undetermined. The CDR3 spans 14 residues. Germline values: CDR1 GTSNPN, CDR2 SVGIG (reference sequence). V was pared by 2 bases and J by 0 bases, with 11 bases between. The CDR3 DNA is TGTGCCTGGAGTATCAAGCCTGTCTCCTACGAGCAGTACTTC. It codes for CAWSIKPVSYEQYF.

The chain links TRBV7-2 to TRBJ1-4, with a tentative D call TRBD1 (5 bases). This CDR3 is built from 16 residues. Germline V gene lookup returns CDR1 SGHTA and CDR2 FQGNSA. Trimming shortened V by 2 bases and J by 0 bases, and 10 bases separated the two germline ends. In DNA form, the CDR3 reads TGTGCCAGCAGCTTAAGGGGCGGGGCAACTAATGAAAAACTGTTTTTT. Amino acid sequence: CASSLRGGATNEKLFF.

V usage is TRBV3-1 (or the pseudogene TRBV3-2) and J usage is TRBJ2-1; possibly TRBD1 for D (5 bases). This CDR3 is 15 amino acids long. The V gene's germline CDR1 is LGHDT and CDR2 YNNKEL (reference sequence). V was clipped by 1 base and J by 3 bases, with 10 bases between them. Here the CDR3 DNA reads TGTGCCAGCAGCCAAGCCTTTCAGGGCTACAATGAGCAGTTCTTC. This sequence encodes CASSQAFQGYNEQFF.

The V gene is TRBV5-1, the J gene TRBJ2-1; 8 bases agree with TRBD1. CDR1 is SGHRS and CDR2 is YFSETQ in the germline V gene. Trimming removed 1 base from V and 5 bases from J; junction bases left unmatched: 8. This CDR3 spans 16 amino acids. The CDR3 DNA follows: TGCGCCAGCAGCTTGTTTACTGGGACAGGTAACAATGAGCAGTTCTTC. This gives the protein CASSLFTGTGNNEQFF.

The CDR3 here is CASSARTSGSRNEQFF. CDR3 DNA sequence: TGTGCCAGCAGCGCACGGACTAGCGGGAGTCGGAATGAGCAGTTCTTC. The chain is built from TRBV11-2 and TRBJ2-1; 13 nucleotides line up with TRBD2. J gave up 7 bases and V 5 bases, and 8 bases lay outside the gene matches. Germline V gene data show CDR1 as SGHAT and CDR2 as FQNNGV. The CDR3 is made up of 16 amino acids. Based on the CDR3 plus reference TRBV11-2 and TRBJ2-1, the full variable domain is EAGVAQSPRYKIIEKRQSVAFWCNPISGHATLYWYQQILGQGPKLLIQFQNNGVVDDSQLPKDRFSAERLKGVDSTLKIQPAKLEDSAVYLCASSARTSGSRNEQFFGPGTRLTVL.

This chain joins TRBV29-1 and TRBJ2-3; tentative D call: TRBD1 (6 bases). The CDR3 is made up of 12 amino acids. Germline V gene lookup returns CDR1 SQVTM and CDR2 ANQGSEA. The V gene lost 7 bases and the J gene lost 8 bases, with 16 bases spanning the gap. The CDR3 reads CSGQNRVGTQYF. CDR3 DNA: TGCAGCGGGCAAAACAGGGTCGGTACGCAGTATTTT.